The clone carrying this T cell receptor (beta chain) was seen ten or more times. This specimen belongs to a study of T-cell reconstitution after alpha-beta-depleted transplantation in children. Per germline, CDR1 DFQATT and CDR2 SNEGSKA (reference sequence). The CDR3 sequence is 15 residues long. V was clipped by 0 bases and J by 4 bases, with 10 bases between them. This sample's TCRbeta library carried unique molecular identifier barcodes. TCRdb analysed the PCR reads with MiXCR anew, one entry per CDR3 protein. This sample has 640,000 or so distinct CDR3 sequences; 16% occur once, and the top ten carry about 1.1%.

This rearrangement joins TRBV20-1 to TRBJ1-6, with no clear D. The material was PBMCs from the stem cell graft donor, obtained from the stem cell graft. The TCR sequence derives from a human donor who donated a stem cell graft to a child with acute myeloid leukemia. CDR3 nucleotide sequence: TGCAGTGCTAGAGATAGGCCGGATTATAATTCACCCCTCCACTTT. Protein: CSARDRPDYNSPLHF.